The 3 T cell receptor beta chains presented below share a single source sample, sequenced in a study of blood T cells in healthy people across ages. Primed by a sample-barcoded 5' primer and a J-beta primer mix, a second PCR proceeded for about 6 to 12 cycles. TCRdb passed the 5' RACE reads through MiXCR, listing each CDR3 protein once. The repertoire holds approximately 800,000 distinct CDR3 sequences, with roughly 25% as singletons. The data also belong to a second study, concerning T cells of mothers and their children.

Sequenced: blood. The receptors stem from a boy aged 10-17 years in good health.

This clonotype was counted a few times. The chain is built from TRBV20-1 and TRBJ1-2, with D unclear. V lost 2 bases and J 8 bases, leaving 15 bases between the germline ends. CDR3 size: 13 residues. Germline V lookup: CDR1 DFQATT, CDR2 SNEGSKA (reference sequence). The CDR3 is CSARLPEERGYTF. The CDR3 bases are TGCAGTGCTAGACTGCCAGAGGAAAGGGGCTACACCTTC.

This rearrangement joins TRBV10-2 to TRBJ2-5; D is perhaps TRBD2 (5 bases). V lost 7 bases, J lost 2 bases, and 20 bases lay in between. The V gene's germline CDR1 is WSHSY and CDR2 SAAADI. The CDR3 has 16 residues. The CDR3 DNA sequence: TGCGCCAGCATGAGTCCCGAACAGACTATTCAAGAGACCCAGTACTTC. It specifies CASMSPEQTIQETQYF.

CDR3 in amino acids: CATSDFGQAEAFF. The DNA for the CDR3 is TGTGCCACCAGTGACTTCGGACAGGCTGAAGCTTTCTTT. The chain recombines TRBV24-1 with TRBJ1-1, with 7 bases aligning to TRBD1. V dropped 4 bases and J dropped 6; count of bases not matched to a gene: 4. Germline CDR1 and CDR2: KGHDR and SFDVKD. CDR3 length: 13 residues.